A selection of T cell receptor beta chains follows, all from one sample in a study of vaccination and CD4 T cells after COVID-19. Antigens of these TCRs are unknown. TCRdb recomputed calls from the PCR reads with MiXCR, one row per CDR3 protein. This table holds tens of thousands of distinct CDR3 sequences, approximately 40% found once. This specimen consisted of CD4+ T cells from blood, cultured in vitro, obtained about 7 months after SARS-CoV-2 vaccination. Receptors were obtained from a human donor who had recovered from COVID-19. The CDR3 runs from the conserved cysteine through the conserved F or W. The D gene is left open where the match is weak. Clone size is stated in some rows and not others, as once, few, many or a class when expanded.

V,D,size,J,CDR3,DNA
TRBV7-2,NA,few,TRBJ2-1,CASSTWSGSTYNEQFF,TGTGCCAGCAGTACGTGGAGTGGGAGCACCTACAATGAGCAGTTCTTC
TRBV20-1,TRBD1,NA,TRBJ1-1,CSASTGHFEAFF,TGCAGTGCTTCGACAGGGCATTTCGAAGCTTTCTTT
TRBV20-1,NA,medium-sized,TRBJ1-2,CSARKGSYGYTF,TGCAGTGCTAGAAAGGGGAGTTATGGCTACACCTTC
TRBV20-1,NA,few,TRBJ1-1,CSARGRTNEAFF,TGCAGTGCTAGAGGACGGACAAATGAAGCTTTCTTT
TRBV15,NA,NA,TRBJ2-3,CATSRRDGSTDTQYF,TGTGCCACCAGCAGACGGGACGGTAGCACAGATACGCAGTATTTT
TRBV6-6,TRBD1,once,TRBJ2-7,CASSATGTGAVYEQYF,TGTGCCAGCAGCGCAACCGGGACAGGGGCCGTCTACGAGCAGTACTTC
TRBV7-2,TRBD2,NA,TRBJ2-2,CASSQTFLAGVIGELFF,TGTGCCAGCAGCCAAACCTTCCTAGCGGGAGTGATCGGGGAGCTGTTTTTT
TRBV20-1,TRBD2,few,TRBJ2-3,CSATKILADTQYF,TGCAGTGCTACTAAAATACTAGCGGATACGCAGTATTTT
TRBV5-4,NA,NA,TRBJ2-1,CASSLKYNEQFF,TGTGCCAGCAGCTTGAAGTACAATGAGCAGTTCTTC
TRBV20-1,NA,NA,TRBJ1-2,CSARDLKQGRNYGYTF,TGCAGTGCTAGAGACCTCAAGCAGGGCCGGAACTATGGCTACACCTTC
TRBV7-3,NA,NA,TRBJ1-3,CASSLDSSRGNTIYF,TGTGCCAGCAGCTTAGACTCTTCCAGGGGAAACACCATATATTTT
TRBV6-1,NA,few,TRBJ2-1,CASTRGGKSSYNEQFF,TGTGCCAGCACCAGGGGCGGAAAAAGCTCCTACAATGAGCAGTTCTTC
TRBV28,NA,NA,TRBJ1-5,CASSSRPQHF,TGTGCCAGCAGTTCTCGGCCCCAGCATTTT
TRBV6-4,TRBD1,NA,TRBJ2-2,CASSEGQGNTGELFF,TGTGCCAGCAGTGAAGGACAGGGAAACACCGGGGAGCTGTTTTTT
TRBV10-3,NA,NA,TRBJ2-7,CAISEAARTSTHEQYF,TGTGCCATCAGTGAGGCGGCACGAACTAGCACCCACGAGCAGTACTTC
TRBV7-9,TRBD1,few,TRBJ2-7,CASSLSGTGPYEQYF,TGTGCCAGCAGCTTAAGTGGGACAGGACCCTACGAGCAGTACTTC
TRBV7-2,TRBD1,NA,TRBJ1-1,CASSFNTGGVSEAFF,TGTGCCAGCAGCTTCAACACAGGGGGCGTCTCTGAAGCTTTCTTT
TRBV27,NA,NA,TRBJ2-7,CASSDPRRGYYEQYF,TGTGCCAGCAGTGACCCGAGAAGGGGTTACTACGAGCAGTACTTC
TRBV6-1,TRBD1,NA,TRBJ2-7,CASSFNRDRGTEQYF,TGTGCCAGCAGCTTCAACCGGGACAGGGGGACCGAGCAGTACTTC
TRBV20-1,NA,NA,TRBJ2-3,CSARDLLRTDTQYF,TGCAGTGCTAGAGACTTACTGCGCACAGATACGCAGTATTTT
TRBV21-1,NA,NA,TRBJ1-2,CASNSPPASPYGYTF,TGTGCCAGCAACTCCCCCCCCGCGTCCCCTTATGGCTACACCTTC
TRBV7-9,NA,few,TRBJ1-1,CASSFGAETEAFF,TGTGCCAGCAGCTTTGGGGCAGAAACTGAAGCTTTCTTT
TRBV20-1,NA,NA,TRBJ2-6,CSAREAAGANVLTF,TGCAGTGCAAGAGAGGCGGCCGGGGCCAACGTCCTGACTTTC
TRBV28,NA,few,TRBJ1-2,CASSFGGRHNYGYTF,TGTGCCAGCAGTTTCGGGGGACGTCACAACTATGGCTACACCTTC
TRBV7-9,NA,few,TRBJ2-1,CASSFGSRNEQFF,TGTGCCAGCAGCTTTGGGAGCCGGAATGAGCAGTTCTTC
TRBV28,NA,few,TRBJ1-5,CASSLAVTLYSNQPQHF,TGTGCCAGCAGTTTAGCTGTCACACTTTATAGCAATCAGCCCCAGCATTTT
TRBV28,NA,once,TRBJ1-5,CASNFRYEPQHF,TGTGCCAGCAATTTTAGGTATGAGCCCCAGCATTTT
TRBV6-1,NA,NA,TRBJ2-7,CASKLQGRSYEQYF,TGTGCCAGCAAATTACAGGGGAGGTCCTACGAGCAGTACTTC
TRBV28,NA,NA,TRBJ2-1,CASSLTEGKQFF,TGTGCCAGCAGTTTGACGGAGGGAAAGCAGTTCTTC
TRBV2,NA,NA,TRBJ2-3,CASSGLGTDTQYF,TGTGCCAGCAGTGGGCTAGGCACAGATACGCAGTATTTT
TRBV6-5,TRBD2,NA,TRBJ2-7,CASSYSGGQYEQYF,TGTGCCAGCAGTTATTCGGGGGGGCAGTACGAGCAGTACTTC
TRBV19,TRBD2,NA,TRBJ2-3,CASSTGGAADTQYF,TGTGCCAGTAGTACGGGAGGGGCCGCAGATACGCAGTATTTT
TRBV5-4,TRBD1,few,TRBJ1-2,CASSLGGQGSYGYTF,TGTGCCAGCAGCTTGGGAGGACAGGGGAGCTATGGCTACACCTTC
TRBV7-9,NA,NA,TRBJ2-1,CASSLLGPNEQFF,TGTGCCAGCAGCTTGTTGGGGCCCAATGAGCAGTTCTTC
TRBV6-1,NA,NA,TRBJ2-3,CASKGLTDTQYF,TGTGCCAGCAAGGGTTTAACAGATACGCAGTATTTT
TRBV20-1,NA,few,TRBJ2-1,CSARDAQQPSSYNEQFF,TGCAGTGCTAGAGATGCGCAGCAACCGAGCTCCTACAATGAGCAGTTCTTC
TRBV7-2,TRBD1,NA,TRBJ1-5,CASSSGTGRGNQPQHF,TGTGCCAGCAGCTCAGGGACAGGCCGAGGCAATCAGCCCCAGCATTTT
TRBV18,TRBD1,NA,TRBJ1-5,CASSPRTGSNQPQHF,TGTGCCAGCTCACCCAGGACAGGGAGCAATCAGCCCCAGCATTTT
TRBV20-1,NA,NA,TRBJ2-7,CSARLRGGNSYEQYF,TGCAGTGCTAGGCTCCGTGGGGGCAACTCCTACGAGCAGTACTTC
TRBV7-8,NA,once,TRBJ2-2,CASSLLKTGTRTGELFF,TGTGCCAGCAGCTTATTGAAGACGGGGACTCGCACCGGGGAGCTGTTTTTT
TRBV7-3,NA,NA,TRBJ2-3,CASSLGQGSTDTQYF,TGTGCCAGCAGCTTAGGGCAGGGAAGCACAGATACGCAGTATTTT
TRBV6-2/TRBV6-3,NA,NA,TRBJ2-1,CASSIRTGDYEQFF,TGTGCCAGCAGCATAAGGACGGGGGATTATGAGCAGTTCTTC
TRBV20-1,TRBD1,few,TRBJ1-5,CSASAGTGVSNQPQHF,TGCAGTGCTAGTGCCGGGACAGGGGTTAGCAATCAGCCCCAGCATTTT
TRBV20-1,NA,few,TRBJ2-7,CSASSRSIGYNYEQYF,TGCAGTGCTAGTTCCCGGTCCATCGGGTACAACTACGAGCAGTACTTC
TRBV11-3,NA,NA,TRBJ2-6,CASSHGFYGANVLTF,TGTGCCAGCAGCCACGGCTTTTATGGGGCCAACGTCCTGACTTTC
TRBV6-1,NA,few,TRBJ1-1,CASSELWRGRVRNTEAFF,TGTGCCAGCAGTGAATTGTGGAGGGGGAGGGTGAGGAACACTGAAGCTTTCTTT
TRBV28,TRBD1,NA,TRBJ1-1,CASSQHDRGRAFF,TGTGCCAGCAGTCAACACGACAGGGGAAGAGCTTTCTTT
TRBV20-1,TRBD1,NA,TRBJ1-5,CSALTGTGTQPQHF,TGCAGTGCGCTAACCGGGACAGGGACTCAGCCCCAGCATTTT
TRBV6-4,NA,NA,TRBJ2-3,CASSDRGTTDTQYF,TGTGCCAGCAGTGACAGGGGAACCACAGATACGCAGTATTTT
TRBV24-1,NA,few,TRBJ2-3,CATEDGHTDTQYF,TGTGCCACCGAGGACGGACACACAGATACGCAGTATTTT
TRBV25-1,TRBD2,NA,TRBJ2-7,CASSGSSGNYEQYF,TGTGCCAGCAGTGGGTCTAGCGGGAACTACGAGCAGTACTTC
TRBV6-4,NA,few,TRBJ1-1,CASSVETGNKAFF,TGTGCCAGCAGTGTTGAGACAGGCAATAAAGCTTTCTTT
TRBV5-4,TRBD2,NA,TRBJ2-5,CASSAGGGSSGETQYF,TGTGCCAGCAGCGCGGGGGGAGGGAGTTCGGGAGAGACCCAGTACTTC
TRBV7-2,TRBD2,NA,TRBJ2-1,CASSGGERSSGGEQFF,TGTGCCAGCAGCGGGGGGGAGAGGAGTTCGGGGGGTGAGCAGTTCTTC
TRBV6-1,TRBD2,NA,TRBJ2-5,CASRGTSGSQETQYF,TGTGCCAGCAGGGGGACTAGCGGGAGCCAAGAGACCCAGTACTTC
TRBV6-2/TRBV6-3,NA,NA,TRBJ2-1,CASNQDSRPSTYNEQFF,TGTGCCAGCAACCAGGACTCACGTCCCTCCACCTACAATGAGCAGTTCTTC
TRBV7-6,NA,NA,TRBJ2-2,CASSLRTDSNTGELFF,TGTGCCAGCAGCCTACGGACAGATTCGAACACCGGGGAGCTGTTTTTT
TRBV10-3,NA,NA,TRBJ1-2,CAISESGRSNYGYTF,TGTGCCATCAGTGAGTCGGGGCGGTCAAACTATGGCTACACCTTC
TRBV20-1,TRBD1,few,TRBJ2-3,CSASGTGVSSTDTQYF,TGCAGTGCTAGCGGGACAGGGGTTTCTAGCACAGATACGCAGTATTTT
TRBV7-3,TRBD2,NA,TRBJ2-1,CASSLDGRAGDEQFF,TGTGCCAGCAGCTTAGACGGGAGGGCCGGGGATGAGCAGTTCTTC